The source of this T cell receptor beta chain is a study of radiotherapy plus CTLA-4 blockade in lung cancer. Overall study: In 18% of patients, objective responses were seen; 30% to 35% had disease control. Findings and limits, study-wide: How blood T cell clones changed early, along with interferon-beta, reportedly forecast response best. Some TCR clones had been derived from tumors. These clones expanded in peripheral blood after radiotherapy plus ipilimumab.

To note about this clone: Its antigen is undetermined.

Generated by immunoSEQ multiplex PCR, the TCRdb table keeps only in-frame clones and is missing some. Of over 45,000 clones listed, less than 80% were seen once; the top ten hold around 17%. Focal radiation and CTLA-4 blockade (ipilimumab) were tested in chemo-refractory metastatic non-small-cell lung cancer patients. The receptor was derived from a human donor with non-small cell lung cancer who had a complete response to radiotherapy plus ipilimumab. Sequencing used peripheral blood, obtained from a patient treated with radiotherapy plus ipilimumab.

CDR3 amino acids: CASSQTGTGFLYGYTF. The CDR3, as DNA: TGTGCCAGTAGCCAAACCGGGACAGGGTTTCTCTATGGCTACACCTTC. V gene TRBV19 combines with J gene TRBJ1-2, with 9 nucleotides matching TRBD1. CDR1 LNHDA and CDR2 SQIVND come from the germline V gene (reference sequence). The J segment lost 4 bases and the V segment lost 6 bases, leaving 12 bases of the junction unmatched. The CDR3 is 16 amino acids.